The 30 T cell receptor beta chains below come from one sample, sequenced in a study of T-cell reconstitution after alpha-beta-depleted transplantation in children. It was with unique molecular identifiers that the TCRbeta library was prepared. TCRdb reprocessed the PCR reads via MiXCR and lists one record per CDR3 protein. Of approximately 1,000,000 distinct CDR3 sequences in the sample, roughly 29% were seen once. The sequencing used PBMCs, mostly from graft donor cells, collected 360 days after TCRalphabeta/CD19-depleted stem cell transplant. The source is a boy under two years old who had a stem cell transplant for SCID, so the T cells may come from the graft donor.

The chain combines TRBV25-1 with TRBJ2-7; 10 bases match TRBD1. This CDR3 has 13 residues. Germline V gene sequence: CDR1 MGHDK, CDR2 SYGVNS. The V gene end was trimmed by 8 bases and the J gene end by 4 bases; junction bases not matched to a gene: 5. This chain's CDR3 is CASFGQGGYEQYF. The CDR3 nucleotides are TGTGCCAGCTTTGGACAGGGGGGGTACGAGCAGTACTTC.

This clonotype appeared a few times. The chain is built from TRBV6-1 and TRBJ2-1; the D is unclear. CDR3 length equals 13 residues. The ends were cut back, 3 bases at V and 8 bases at J, with 11 bases in the middle. CDR1 and CDR2 from the germline V gene are MNHNS and SASEGT. This CDR3 is CASSEPPVYEQFF. In DNA form, the CDR3 reads TGTGCCAGCAGTGAGCCCCCCGTGTATGAGCAGTTCTTC.

This clonotype occurred a few times. This chain joins TRBV11-2 and TRBJ2-7; the D is unclear. V lost 7 bases and J 6 bases, leaving 16 bases between the germline ends. The V gene's germline CDR1 is SGHAT and CDR2 FQNNGV. The CDR3 extends over 13 amino acids. The chain's CDR3 is CASNGWGYGEQYF. In DNA, the CDR3 is TGTGCCAGCAACGGGTGGGGATACGGCGAGCAGTACTTC.

This clonotype has only a few counts. The chain employs TRBV6-6 and TRBJ2-3, with D possibly TRBD2 on 6 matching bases. CDR1 and CDR2 from the germline V gene are MNHNY and SVGAGI (reference sequence). The CDR3 has 13 amino acids. V lost 6 bases and J 6 bases, leaving 13 bases between the germline ends. The CDR3 region has the DNA TGTGCCAGCAGCTGGACTATCGCCGATACGCAGTATTTT. Its translation is CASSWTIADTQYF.

This rearrangement joins TRBV28 to TRBJ2-7, with no clear D. The CDR3 spans 12 residues. The germline V and J ends were trimmed by 8 bases and 3 bases, with 11 bases remaining between them. CDR1 is MDHEN and CDR2 is SYDVKM in the germline V gene. CDR3 amino acids: CASGFRVYEQYF. CDR3 nucleotide sequence: TGTGCCAGCGGATTCCGGGTCTACGAGCAGTACTTC.

V is TRBV7-9 and J is TRBJ2-7; a weak D match, TRBD2 (6 bases). The ends were cut back, 1 base at V and 0 bases at J, with 13 bases in the middle. This CDR3 region has 16 residues. Germline CDR1 and CDR2: SEHNR and FQNEAQ (reference sequence). CDR3 nucleotides: TGTGCCAGCAGCTTAGGTGGGGGGTCAATCTCCTACGAGCAGTACTTC. Translated, it gives CASSLGGGSISYEQYF.

This clonotype was recorded a few times. The chain recombines TRBV10-3 with TRBJ2-1; tentative D call: TRBD1 (6 bases). The V end lost 10 bases, the J end lost 0 bases, and 16 bases lay between the germline ends. The CDR3 runs to 15 residues. Germline values: CDR1 ENHRY, CDR2 SYGVKD. In nucleotides, the CDR3 is TGTGCCACCCACGGGACATCCAACTCCTACAATGAGCAGTTCTTC. Translation: CATHGTSNSYNEQFF.

This clonotype was picked up a small number of times. DNA of the CDR3: TGTGCCACCAGCAGAGACCCTCGCACAGCTAATGAGCAGTTCTTC. Amino acid sequence: CATSRDPRTANEQFF. The rearrangement links TRBV15 to TRBJ2-1; the D is unclear. The CDR3 runs 15 residues. With 0 bases removed from V and 7 bases from J, the gap between germline ends came to 13 bases. Looked up from germline, CDR1 is LNHNV and CDR2 is YYDKDF (reference sequence).

This chain links TRBV20-1 with TRBJ2-3; TRBD1 agrees at 7 bases. The CDR3 has 13 residues. The V segment lost 6 bases and the J segment 6 bases; nucleotides outside the gene matches: 9. Germline V gene lookup returns CDR1 DFQATT and CDR2 SNEGSKA (reference sequence). The CDR3 DNA reads TGCAGTGCCTTGACAGGGCCCAGGGATACGCAGTATTTT. Amino acid sequence: CSALTGPRDTQYF.

The chain recombines TRBV4-1 with TRBJ2-7; D assignment may be TRBD1 or TRBD2 (5 bases each). This CDR3 region has 14 residues. The germline gives CDR1 MGHRA, CDR2 YSYEKL. Trimming cost V 4 bases and J 4 bases, with 14 bases left between them. The CDR3 loop reads CASSREGRDYEQYF. CDR3 sequence (DNA): TGCGCCAGCAGCCGAGAGGGGCGCGATTACGAGCAGTACTTC.

This clonotype has just a few counts. The chain recombines TRBV2 with TRBJ1-5; D ambiguous. The germline V gene encodes CDR1 SNHLY and CDR2 FYNNEI. V dropped 6 bases and J dropped 6 bases, with 9 bases sitting between them. This CDR3 spans 12 amino acids. CDR3 amino acids: CASRGEGQPQHF. The DNA for the CDR3 is TGTGCCAGCAGGGGAGAAGGTCAGCCCCAGCATTTT.

The chain employs TRBV9 and TRBJ2-3; 10 nucleotides match TRBD2. V was pared by 5 bases and J by 5 bases, with 5 bases of the junction left unmatched. CDR1 is SGDLS, CDR2 YYNGEE, per germline. The CDR3 is 14 amino acids. For the CDR3, the DNA is TGTGCCAGCAGTAGACTAGCGGGTATAGATACGCAGTATTTT. Amino acids: CASSRLAGIDTQYF.

The chain combines TRBV4-3 with TRBJ1-1; 8 nucleotides agree with TRBD1. J gave up 3 bases and V 4 bases, and 7 bases lay outside the gene matches. The germline gives CDR1 LGHNA, CDR2 YSLEER. This CDR3 has 15 amino acids. Here the CDR3 reads CASSRVGTGDTEAFF. CDR3 nucleotide sequence: TGCGCCAGCAGCCGAGTTGGGACAGGCGACACTGAAGCTTTCTTT.

This clonotype was seen repeatedly, ten times or more. The rearrangement links TRBV28 to TRBJ1-5; D is ambiguous. Germline V CDR1 and CDR2: MDHEN, SYDVKM. Trimming left V 2 bases short and J 2 bases short, with 19 bases between. CDR3 length: 18 residues. The CDR3 spells CASSLTLPRWAGNQPQHF. CDR3 DNA sequence: TGTGCCAGCAGTTTAACTTTACCCCGGTGGGCGGGCAATCAGCCCCAGCATTTT.

This clonotype was seen a handful of times. The chain carries TRBV5-4 and TRBJ2-3; D is unresolved. The V end was cut by 1 base, the J end by 2 bases, with 11 bases between. The CDR3 is 15 residues long. CDR1 and CDR2 from the germline V gene are SGHNT and YYREEE (reference sequence). The CDR3 is CASSLWEANTDTQYF. In DNA, the CDR3 is TGTGCCAGCAGCTTGTGGGAAGCCAACACAGATACGCAGTATTTT. The whole variable domain, filled in from reference TRBV5-4 and TRBJ2-3, reads ETGVTQSPTHLIKTRGQQVTLRCSSQSGHNTVSWYQQALGQGPQFIFQYYREEENGRGNFPPRFSGLQFPNYSSELNVNALELDDSALYLCASSLWEANTDTQYFGPGTRLTVL.

A few counts support this clonotype. The gene calls are TRBV7-2 and TRBJ2-2; 7 bases align to TRBD1. V lost 6 bases and J lost 4; bases outside the gene matches: 5. The CDR3 contains 14 residues. The germline CDR1 and CDR2 sequences are SGHTA and FQGNSA. The CDR3 DNA sequence: TGTGCCAGCAGACCAGACAGGGCCACCGGGGAGCTGTTTTTT. It specifies CASRPDRATGELFF.

The gene calls are TRBV4-1 and TRBJ2-2; maybe TRBD1 (5 bases). This CDR3 spans 17 amino acids. V was trimmed by 0 bases and J by 1 base, leaving 12 bases between them. The germline gives CDR1 MGHRA, CDR2 YSYEKL. In DNA form, the CDR3 reads TGCGCCAGCAGCCAAGATCCCAACAGGAAGAACACCGGGGAGCTGTTTTTT. This gives the protein CASSQDPNRKNTGELFF.

The chain has TRBV29-1 and TRBJ2-7, with D maybe TRBD2 (5 bases). This CDR3 contains 11 residues. The V end lost 2 bases, the J end lost 7 bases, and 9 bases lay between the germline ends. Germline V gives CDR1 SQVTM, CDR2 ANQGSEA. The CDR3 region is CSVEYTGEQYF. The CDR3 DNA follows: TGCAGCGTTGAATATACGGGGGAGCAGTACTTC.

This clonotype was found a few times. CDR3 in DNA: TGCAGTGTTCCCTTTACAGGGCATGGGGCCAACGTCCTGACTTTC. It translates to CSVPFTGHGANVLTF. This chain links TRBV20-1 with TRBJ2-6, with D tentatively TRBD1 (6 bases). Germline V CDR1 and CDR2: DFQATT, SNEGSKA (reference sequence). The germline V and J ends were trimmed by 7 bases and 3 bases, with 16 bases remaining between them. The CDR3 is 15 residues long.

This clonotype was seen just once. This chain uses TRBV28 with TRBJ2-2, with D possibly being TRBD1 or TRBD2 (6 bases each). This CDR3 is 16 amino acids long. Germline loops: CDR1 MDHEN, CDR2 SYDVKM. V was cut by 8 bases and J by 0 bases, with 16 bases left in between. The CDR3 DNA follows: TGTGCCAGCGCAAAGTGGGGGGCAGCGAACACCGGGGAGCTGTTTTTT. Its translation: CASAKWGAANTGELFF.

The rearrangement uses TRBV29-1 and TRBJ1-2; D ambiguous. This CDR3 has 13 amino acids. Germline V gene sequence: CDR1 SQVTM, CDR2 ANQGSEA. Trimming left V 8 bases short and J 5 bases short, with 18 bases between. In DNA form, the CDR3 reads TGCAGCACCCAAGGGCACAGACCGTATGGCTACACCTTC. Its translation: CSTQGHRPYGYTF.

This clonotype came up a few times. The CDR3 region has the DNA TGTGCCAGCAGTGCCCGGGACGGGAATCAGCCCCAGCATTTT. It specifies CASSARDGNQPQHF. The chain combines TRBV2 with TRBJ1-5; a weak D match, TRBD1 (5 bases). V was pared by 4 bases and J by 4 bases, with 11 bases between. The CDR3 sequence is 14 residues long. Germline CDR1 reads SNHLY; CDR2 reads FYNNEI.

This clonotype was found a few times. The genes are TRBV20-1 and TRBJ2-1; D unresolved. Per germline, CDR1 DFQATT and CDR2 SNEGSKA (reference sequence). The CDR3 is 18 residues long. V was clipped by 6 bases and J by 10 bases, with 34 bases between them. The CDR3 region is CSAAISPPTRALVQEQFF. CDR3 DNA sequence: TGCAGTGCCGCGATCAGTCCCCCAACACGGGCCCTCGTCCAAGAGCAGTTCTTC.

This clonotype was observed a single time. The chain uses TRBV2 and TRBJ2-5; 13 nucleotides agree with TRBD2. The CDR3 sequence is 17 residues long. With 8 bases clipped from V and 2 bases from J, the junction kept 11 bases outside the gene matches. The germline V gene has CDR1 SNHLY and CDR2 FYNNEI. In DNA form, the CDR3 reads TGTGCCAGCGAAGGACTAGCGGGGGTTCGGAAACAAGAGACCCAGTACTTC. As protein: CASEGLAGVRKQETQYF.

This clonotype was picked up many times. This chain uses TRBV7-9 with TRBJ2-3; D not certain. This CDR3 has 16 residues. V lost 8 bases, J lost 6 bases, and 24 bases lay in between. Germline V CDR1 and CDR2: SEHNR, FQNEAQ (reference sequence). CDR3 sequence reads: CASLKVPWARGDTQYF. The CDR3 DNA follows: TGTGCCAGCCTAAAAGTCCCGTGGGCAAGAGGCGATACGCAGTATTTT.

This clonotype has a handful of counts. The chain is built from TRBV7-9 and TRBJ2-5; 8 bases agree with TRBD2. Germline V CDR1 and CDR2: SEHNR, FQNEAQ (reference sequence). V lost 4 bases and J lost 5; bases outside the gene matches: 15. The CDR3 loop spans 17 amino acids. CDR3 sequence reads: CASSYPGTSGAAETQYF. In DNA, the CDR3 is TGTGCCAGCAGCTACCCCGGGACTAGTGGGGCCGCTGAGACCCAGTACTTC. The full variable domain, its missing parts supplied by reference TRBV7-9 and TRBJ2-5, is DTGVSQNPRHKITKRGQNVTFRCDPISEHNRLYWYRQTLGQGPEFLTYFQNEAQLEKSRLLSDRFSAERPKGSFSTLEIQRTEQGDSAMYLCASSYPGTSGAAETQYFGPGTRLLVL.

This clonotype appeared a few times. The chain has TRBV28 and TRBJ1-6; D is perhaps TRBD1 (6 bases). The V gene's germline CDR1 is MDHEN and CDR2 SYDVKM. V dropped 5 bases and J dropped 14 bases, with 16 bases sitting between them. This CDR3 is 13 amino acids long. The CDR3: CASSPPDSRTLHF. The CDR3 nucleotides read TGTGCCAGCAGTCCCCCGGACAGCCGGACCCTCCACTTT.

The chain is built from TRBV5-5 and TRBJ2-3; TRBD2 might be the D (5 bases). In germline, CDR1 is SGHKS, CDR2 YYEKEE (reference sequence). This CDR3 comprises 16 residues. Trimming pared 4 bases from V and 1 base from J, leaving 16 bases between. CDR3 residues: CASSPLERRGTDTQYF. As DNA, the CDR3 is TGTGCCAGCAGCCCTTTAGAGCGGCGCGGCACAGATACGCAGTATTTT.

This clonotype came up a few times. V usage is TRBV20-1 and J usage is TRBJ2-5; D might be TRBD2 (6 bases). V lost 0 bases, J lost 5 bases, and 10 bases lay in between. The germline CDR1 and CDR2 sequences are DFQATT and SNEGSKA (reference sequence). This CDR3 is 13 amino acids long. CDR3 residues: CSAREEGWETQYF. CDR3 coding DNA: TGCAGTGCTAGAGAGGAGGGGTGGGAGACCCAGTACTTC.

The J gene is TRBJ2-6, the V gene TRBV15, with unresolved D. Germline CDR1 is LNHNV and CDR2 is YYDKDF (reference sequence). This CDR3 is 16 amino acids long. Trimming left V 5 bases short and J 4 bases short, with 15 bases between. CDR3 DNA: TGTGCCACCAGCCTTGTTACAAGCCAGGGGGCCAACGTCCTGACTTTC. Translating gives CATSLVTSQGANVLTF.